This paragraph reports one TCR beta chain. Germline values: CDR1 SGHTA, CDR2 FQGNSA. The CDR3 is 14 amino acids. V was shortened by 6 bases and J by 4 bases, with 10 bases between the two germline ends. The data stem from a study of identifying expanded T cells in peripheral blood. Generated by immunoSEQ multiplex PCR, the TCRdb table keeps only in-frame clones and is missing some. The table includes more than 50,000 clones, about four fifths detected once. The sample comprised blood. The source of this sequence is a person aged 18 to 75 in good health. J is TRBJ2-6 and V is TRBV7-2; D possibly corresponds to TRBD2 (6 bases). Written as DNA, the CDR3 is TGTGCCAGCAGGGAGGGATCCGGGGCCAACGTCCTGACTTTC. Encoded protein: CASREGSGANVLTF.